The source of this TCR beta chain is a study of T-cell memory formation after mild COVID-19. Study conclusions and caveats: Balance between CD4 and CD8 was seen in clones contracting day 15 to 85, and a CD4+ lean was seen in later expanders.

TCRdb independently ran MiXCR on the 5' RACE reads; one entry per CDR3 protein. The table lists 55,000 to 75,000 distinct CDR3 sequences, around a quarter of them singletons, with more than 40% in the top ten. Trimming removed 4 bases from V and 1 base from J, with 14 bases in between. Germline V lookup: CDR1 SGHTA, CDR2 FQGTGA. The CDR3 totals 16 residues. Concerning this clonotype: The antigen is undetermined.

The sample taken for sequencing was PBMCs or a T cell subset sorted from them (not recorded which). This TCR came from a man aged 18 to 30 who had mild COVID-19 (a few samples of this study predate the infection). Cell type and time point are not known. The V call is TRBV7-3, the J call TRBJ2-1; D tentatively fits TRBD1 or TRBD2 (5 bases each). DNA of the CDR3: TGTGCCAGCAGCTCTTCCGGGACGGGATCCTACAATGAGCAGTTCTTC. The encoded protein is CASSSSGTGSYNEQFF.